Listed below are T cell receptor beta chains from one sample, sequenced in a study of cytomegalovirus exposure and HLA in healthy donors. The assay was immunoSEQ multiplex PCR, and TCRdb's table has in-frame clones only and misses some. The table includes 45,000 to 65,000 clones, 77% detected once. Sequencing was performed on PBMCs. The receptors come from a woman in her thirties or forties in good health and CMV-seropositive. The CDR3 runs from the conserved cysteine through the conserved F or W. A D gene is named only where the DNA matches it firmly. Not every row has a clone size; where given, it reads once, few, many or a size class.

size | D | J | V | CDR3 | DNA
few | TRBD1 | TRBJ2-6 | TRBV7-9 | CASSSRTGNSGANVLTF | TGTGCCAGCAGCTCTAGGACAGGGAACTCTGGGGCCAACGTCCTGACTTTC
once | TRBD2 | TRBJ2-3 | TRBV11-2 | CASSLDPAGGVADTQYF | TGTGCCAGCAGCTTAGATCCAGCGGGGGGGGTGGCAGATACGCAGTATTTT
. | . | TRBJ2-1 | TRBV6-1 | CASSPSGPNEQFF | TGTGCCAGCAGTCCCAGCGGACCTAATGAGCAGTTCTTC
. | TRBD1 | TRBJ1-2 | TRBV7-8 | CASSLRAGGQGSGYGYTF | TGTGCCAGCAGCTTGCGAGCTGGAGGACAGGGCAGCGGCTATGGCTACACCTTC
once | TRBD2 | TRBJ2-3 | TRBV9 | CASSISGGGFSTDTQYF | TGTGCCAGCAGTATTAGCGGGGGTGGCTTTAGCACAGATACGCAGTATTTT
. | . | TRBJ2-7 | TRBV20-1 | CSPYGHEQYF | TGCAGTCCCTATGGGCACGAGCAGTACTTC
. | TRBD1 | TRBJ1-1 | TRBV7-3 | CASSSDRGGTEAFF | TGTGCCAGCAGCTCCGACAGGGGTGGCACTGAAGCTTTCTTT
. | TRBD2 | TRBJ2-1 | TRBV4-2 | CASSQMSGASGGSYNEQFF | TGTGCCAGCAGCCAAATGTCAGGGGCCAGCGGGGGCTCCTACAATGAGCAGTTCTTC
. | . | TRBJ1-5 | TRBV4-1 | CASSLLSNQPQHF | TGCGCCAGCAGCCTACTTAGCAATCAGCCCCAGCATTTT
. | TRBD1 | TRBJ1-1 | TRBV7-8 | CASRGQGRAEAFF | TGTGCCAGCCGGGGACAGGGTAGGGCTGAAGCTTTCTTT
. | TRBD2 | TRBJ2-7 | TRBV11-2 | CATNREASSYEQYF | TGTGCCACCAACCGGGAGGCTAGCTCCTACGAGCAGTACTTC
. | . | TRBJ2-2 | TRBV29-1 | CSVDPGGANTGELFF | TGCAGCGTTGATCCAGGCGGGGCGAACACCGGGGAGCTGTTTTTT
. | . | TRBJ1-2 | TRBV7-9 | CASTGIRGYTF | TGTGCCAGCACAGGGATCCGCGGCTACACCTTC
. | . | TRBJ2-1 | TRBV28 | CASKLGGNEQFF | TGTGCCAGCAAGTTGGGGGGCAATGAGCAGTTCTTC
. | TRBD1 | TRBJ2-5 | TRBV5-1 | CASSRQPGTGEETQYF | TGCGCCAGCAGCCGCCAGCCCGGGACAGGGGAAGAGACCCAGTACTTC
. | . | TRBJ1-5 | TRBV28 | CASIGAKNQPQHF | TGTGCCAGCATAGGGGCAAAAAATCAGCCCCAGCATTTT
. | . | TRBJ2-3 | TRBV29-1 | CSVEGGVAVTDTQYF | TGCAGCGTTGAAGGGGGGGTAGCGGTCACAGATACGCAGTATTTT
. | . | TRBJ2-5 | TRBV5-4 | CASSLEPGDETQYF | TGTGCCAGCAGCTTGGAGCCAGGGGACGAGACCCAGTACTTC
. | TRBD2 | TRBJ2-1 | TRBV6-1 | CANLLPSGGDNEQFF | TGTGCCAACCTCCTCCCTAGCGGGGGGGACAATGAGCAGTTCTTC
few | . | TRBJ2-7 | TRBV30 | CAWSKPLPGGNYEQYF | TGTGCCTGGAGTAAGCCCCTTCCGGGGGGCAACTACGAGCAGTACTTC
once | . | TRBJ1-2 | TRBV5-1 | CASSLEGGALNYGYTF | TGCGCCAGCAGCTTGGAGGGGGGGGCCCTTAACTATGGCTACACCTTC
. | . | TRBJ2-4 | TRBV23-1 | CASSQSGGLAKNIQYF | TGCGCCAGCAGTCAATCCGGGGGACTAGCCAAAAACATTCAGTACTTC
. | TRBD2 | TRBJ2-2 | TRBV6-1 | CASSGDSGGKTNTGELFF | TGTGCCAGCAGTGGGGATAGCGGGGGGAAAACGAACACCGGGGAGCTGTTTTTT
. | TRBD1 | TRBJ1-6 | TRBV4-3 | CASSPRTGANNSPLHF | TGCGCCAGCAGCCCCCGGACAGGGGCCAATAATTCACCCCTCCACTTT
. | . | TRBJ1-4 | TRBV5-8 | CASTLEAATNEKLFF | TGTGCCAGCACCCTGGAGGCAGCAACTAATGAAAAACTGTTTTTT
. | . | TRBJ2-7 | TRBV18 | CASSPQGSGEQYF | TGTGCCAGCTCACCGCAGGGATCCGGCGAGCAGTACTTC
. | . | TRBJ1-1 | TRBV19 | CASTLGGPLEGSEAFF | TGTGCCAGTACCCTCGGGGGGCCCTTGGAAGGGTCTGAAGCTTTCTTT
. | TRBD1 | TRBJ1-1 | TRBV9 | CASSVGYQGDRINTEAFF | TGTGCCAGCAGCGTAGGCTATCAGGGGGACAGAATCAACACTGAAGCTTTCTTT
. | . | TRBJ1-6 | TRBV27 | CASSLGTPYNSPLHF | TGTGCCAGCAGTCTCGGGACACCATATAATTCACCCCTCCACTTT
once | . | TRBJ2-7 | TRBV28 | CASSTGQPYEQYF | TGTGCCAGCAGCACTGGACAGCCCTACGAGCAGTACTTC
. | TRBD1 | TRBJ1-6 | TRBV5-6 | CASSLFGTGASGSPLHF | TGTGCCAGCAGCTTGTTTGGGACAGGGGCCTCGGGGTCACCCCTCCACTTT
. | . | TRBJ1-2 | TRBV6-5 | CASISGVDYGYTF | TGTGCCAGCATCTCAGGGGTTGACTATGGCTACACCTTC
. | . | TRBJ1-4 | TRBV5-1 | CASHREGEKLFF | TGCGCCAGCCACAGGGAGGGGGAAAAACTGTTTTTT
. | . | TRBJ1-6 | TRBV7-9 | CASSLTGRNSPLHF | TGTGCCAGCAGCCTGACAGGTAGAAATTCACCCCTCCACTTT
. | TRBD2 | TRBJ2-2 | TRBV29-1 | CSPIGWEGTGELFF | TGCAGCCCCATTGGGTGGGAGGGCACCGGGGAGCTGTTTTTT
. | TRBD2 | TRBJ2-3 | TRBV2 | CAIPSGGGRTDTQYF | TGTGCCATACCATCAGGCGGGGGGCGCACAGATACGCAGTATTTT
. | . | TRBJ1-2 | TRBV7-2 | CASSLRAGDMGYGYTF | TGTGCCAGCAGCTTAAGGGCCGGGGATATGGGCTATGGCTACACCTTC
. | . | TRBJ1-3 | TRBV7-8 | CASSLVGARSGNTIYF | TGTGCCAGCAGCTTAGTGGGGGCTCGCTCTGGAAACACCATATATTTT
. | . | TRBJ1-2 | TRBV7-9 | CASSPSLGLGGYTF | TGTGCCAGCAGCCCGTCCCTGGGGCTGGGTGGCTACACCTTC
. | TRBD1 | TRBJ2-7 | TRBV4-2 | CASSQDLIGDRREQYF | TGTGCCAGCAGCCAAGATCTGATAGGGGACAGACGCGAGCAGTACTTC
. | TRBD2 | TRBJ2-7 | TRBV4-1 | CASSHLGTSGGFYEQYF | TGCGCCAGCAGCCATTTAGGGACTAGCGGGGGTTTCTACGAGCAGTACTTC
. | . | TRBJ2-1 | TRBV7-3 | CASSPSAYNEQFF | TGTGCCAGCAGCCCTTCAGCCTACAATGAGCAGTTCTTC
. | . | TRBJ2-5 | TRBV7-7 | CASSLDSQETQYF | TGTGCCAGCAGCTTGGACAGTCAAGAGACCCAGTACTTC
. | . | TRBJ2-2 | TRBV6-1 | CASSADTNTGELFF | TGTGCCAGCAGTGCAGATACGAACACCGGGGAGCTGTTTTTT
few | . | TRBJ1-1 | TRBV6-1 | CASRENVGEAFF | TGTGCCAGCAGGGAAAACGTCGGTGAAGCTTTCTTT
. | . | TRBJ1-5 | TRBV5-1 | CASSLGPGAQQPQHF | TGCGCCAGCAGCCTCGGACCTGGGGCACAACAGCCCCAGCATTTT
few | . | TRBJ1-1 | TRBV6-5 | CASSKNTEAFF | TGTGCCAGCAGCAAGAACACTGAAGCTTTCTTT
. | TRBD1 | TRBJ1-4 | TRBV18 | CASSPDRGNEKLFF | TGTGCCAGCTCTCCCGACAGGGGAAACGAAAAACTGTTTTTT
. | . | TRBJ1-2 | TRBV4-3 | CASSQRFLDGYTF | TGCGCCAGCAGCCAACGGTTCTTGGATGGCTACACCTTC
. | . | TRBJ1-1 | TRBV29-1 | CSVEMGGPNTEAFF | TGCAGCGTTGAAATGGGGGGGCCGAACACTGAAGCTTTCTTT
. | TRBD1 | TRBJ2-1 | TRBV9 | CASNSRDRGDNEQFF | TGTGCCAGCAATAGCAGGGACAGGGGAGACAATGAGCAGTTCTTC
. | TRBD1 | TRBJ1-5 | TRBV6-5 | CASSRTGANQPQHF | TGTGCCAGCAGCAGAACAGGGGCCAATCAGCCCCAGCATTTT